The 23 T cell receptor beta chains reported below all come from one sample, sequenced in a study of T cells in Graves' hyperthyroidism and ophthalmopathy. TCR beta CDR3 regions were amplified from RNA. Carried out on the TCR CDR3, a first-round RT-PCR used the HTBI primer set. MiXCR, run by TCRdb on the multiplex PCR reads, gives a single entry per CDR3 protein. This sample yields about 530,000 distinct CDR3 sequences, of which over 15% are seen a single time; about 16% belongs to the top ten. What was sequenced was blood. These receptors were obtained from a woman aged 18-29 years with Graves' ophthalmopathy.

This clonotype was seen repeatedly, ten times or more. The V call is TRBV5-1, the J call TRBJ2-1; possibly TRBD2 for D (5 bases). The CDR3 runs 15 residues. CDR1 is SGHRS, CDR2 YFSETQ, per germline. The V gene lost 2 bases and the J gene lost 0 bases, with 9 bases spanning the gap. The CDR3 bases are TGCGCCAGCAGCTTAGAGCGGAACTCCTACAATGAGCAGTTCTTC. It yields the protein CASSLERNSYNEQFF.

This clonotype was seen a handful of times. The chain recombines TRBV20-1 with TRBJ2-7; 7 bases agree with TRBD2. There are 14 residues in the CDR3. V was pared by 7 bases and J by 2 bases, with 11 bases of the junction left unmatched. CDR1 is DFQATT and CDR2 is SNEGSKA in the germline V gene (reference sequence). The CDR3 spells CSGGGRAAAYEQYF. DNA for the CDR3: TGCAGTGGGGGGGGGAGGGCAGCGGCCTACGAGCAGTACTTC.

This clonotype was found many times. The V call is TRBV2, the J call TRBJ1-4, with 8 bases fitting TRBD1. Germline assignment: CDR1 SNHLY and CDR2 FYNNEI. V trimming: 5 bases; J trimming: 13 bases; junction bases outside the gene matches: 12. This CDR3 is built from 14 residues. The CDR3 region has the DNA TGTGCCAGCAGTCTTCCGCGGACAGGGCAACGACTGTTTTTT. As protein: CASSLPRTGQRLFF.

The chain combines TRBV19 with TRBJ1-1; D ambiguous. The CDR3 loop spans 14 amino acids. V gave up 1 base and J gave up 2 bases, with 8 bases separating them. In germline, CDR1 is LNHDA, CDR2 SQIVND (reference sequence). This chain's CDR3 is CASSIGDFNTEAFF. For the CDR3, the DNA is TGTGCCAGTAGTATAGGTGACTTTAACACTGAAGCTTTCTTT.

This clonotype was counted many times. This chain links TRBV5-1 with TRBJ1-2; tentatively, D is TRBD1 (6 bases). CDR3 size: 14 residues. V lost 0 bases and J 7 bases, leaving 13 bases between the germline ends. The germline V gene has CDR1 SGHRS and CDR2 YFSETQ. This CDR3 is CASSLAPGEGGYTF. CDR3 coding DNA: TGCGCCAGCAGCTTGGCCCCAGGGGAAGGTGGCTACACCTTC.

The rearrangement links TRBV27 to TRBJ1-6, with TRBD1 matching over 7 bases. The germline V gene has CDR1 MNHEY and CDR2 SMNVEV (reference sequence). The CDR3 has 17 residues. The ends lost 8 bases at V and 0 bases at J; junction bases unmatched: 10. This CDR3 is CASSPGGSLSYNSPLHF. Here the CDR3 DNA reads TGTGCCAGCTCCCCAGGGGGTTCCCTCTCCTATAATTCACCCCTCCACTTT.

This clonotype was found a few times. The chain has TRBV5-8 and TRBJ2-2; 11 nucleotides match TRBD2. From germline, CDR1 is SGHTS and CDR2 YDEGEE. The CDR3 has 16 residues. J gave up 5 bases and V 4 bases, and 7 bases lay outside the gene matches. The CDR3 bases are TGTGCCAGCAGCCCTCGTACTAGCGGGAGTACCGGGGAGCTGTTTTTT. As protein: CASSPRTSGSTGELFF.

This clonotype was counted between two and nine times. V is TRBV10-3 and J is TRBJ2-2, with D perhaps matching TRBD2 (5 bases). The CDR3 is 14 residues long. The V end was cut by 2 bases, the J end by 6 bases, with 10 bases between. Per the germline V gene, CDR1 is ENHRY and CDR2 is SYGVKD. The CDR3 loop is CAISEGPGAGELFF. CDR3 DNA sequence: TGTGCCATCAGTGAGGGCCCCGGGGCCGGGGAGCTGTTTTTT.

A word on this clonotype: Here the CDR3 omits its conserved ending phenylalanine or tryptophan, so a read error is the likely source. The chain carries TRBV14 and TRBJ2-2; D might be TRBD2 (5 bases). Germline V gene sequence: CDR1 SGHDN, CDR2 FVKESK. Between the trimmed V and J ends, which lost 4 bases and 6 bases, there was a span of 12 bases. The CDR3 sequence is 14 residues long. CDR3 in amino acids: CASSLRAGAGELFL. The CDR3 nucleotides are TGTGCCAGCAGCCTTAGGGCCGGGGCCGGGGAGCTGTTTCTT.

This clonotype is a singleton in its sample. The V call is TRBV5-6, the J call TRBJ1-1, with 9 bases fitting TRBD1. Unmatched junction bases numbered 11, after V lost 3 bases and J lost 5 bases. The CDR3 runs 16 residues. The V gene's germline CDR1 is SGHDT and CDR2 YYEEEE. DNA for the CDR3: TGTGCCAGCAGCTCCCGGCGGGGACAGGGCGTTACTGAAGCTTTCTTT. It is translated as CASSSRRGQGVTEAFF. The whole variable domain, filled in from reference TRBV5-6 and TRBJ1-1, reads DAGVTQSPTHLIKTRGQQVTLRCSPKSGHDTVSWYQQALGQGPQFIFQYYEEEERQRGNFPDRFSGHQFPNYSSELNVNALLLGDSALYLCASSSRRGQGVTEAFFGQGTRLTVV.

This clonotype was counted many times. The gene calls are TRBV12-3 or TRBV12-4 and TRBJ1-1; D gene uncertain. The CDR3 is 15 residues long. With 2 bases removed from V and 2 bases from J, the gap between germline ends came to 12 bases. The CDR3 DNA sequence: TGTGCCAGCAGTTTACACCGGGATTTAAACACTGAAGCTTTCTTT. Amino acids: CASSLHRDLNTEAFF.

This clonotype was seen at least ten times. The chain has TRBV30 and TRBJ1-1; possibly TRBD1 for D (6 bases). CDR1 and CDR2 (germline): GTSNPN, SVGIG (reference sequence). V was cut by 0 bases and J by 4 bases, with 18 bases left in between. The CDR3 sequence is 16 residues long. The CDR3 DNA reads TGTGCCTGGAGTGTTGGGGGGCCGGTCCCTTCCACTGAAGCTTTCTTT. This gives the protein CAWSVGGPVPSTEAFF.

The rearrangement links TRBV6-1 to TRBJ2-2, with 10 bases that match TRBD2. Germline-derived CDR1 and CDR2 are MNHNS and SASEGT. V shed 7 bases, J shed 8 bases, and the junction held 13 bases outside the gene matches. This CDR3 has 16 residues. The DNA for the CDR3 is TGTGCCAGCATCAGACTAGCGGGTGATCTACCGGGGGAGCTGTTTTTT. Protein sequence: CASIRLAGDLPGELFF.

V usage is TRBV9 and J usage is TRBJ1-2, with D uncertain. From germline, CDR1 is SGDLS and CDR2 YYNGEE. With 0 bases removed from V and 6 bases from J, the gap between germline ends came to 9 bases. The CDR3 is made up of 13 amino acids. The CDR3 sequence: CASSVVSGDGYTF. The DNA of the CDR3 is TGTGCCAGCAGCGTAGTGAGCGGGGATGGCTACACCTTC.

CDR3 in DNA: TGTGCCAGCAGCCCTCTTGCGGCACACTATGGCTACACCTTC. It yields the protein CASSPLAAHYGYTF. The rearrangement links TRBV3-1 to TRBJ1-2; D is uncertain. This CDR3 comprises 14 residues. Looked up from germline, CDR1 is LGHDT and CDR2 is YNNKEL (reference sequence). Trimming cost V 4 bases and J 3 bases, with 12 bases left between them. The variable domain in full, with the rest retrieved from reference TRBV3-1 and TRBJ1-2, is DTAVSQTPKYLVTQMGNDKSIKCEQNLGHDTMYWYKQDSKKFLKIMFSYNNKELIINETVPNRFSPKSPDKAHLNLHINSLELGDSAVYFCASSPLAAHYGYTFGSGTRLTVV.

The gene calls are TRBV27 and TRBJ2-7; 11 positions agree with TRBD2. Germline CDR1 and CDR2: MNHEY and SMNVEV (reference sequence). The V segment lost 5 bases and the J segment 6 bases; nucleotides outside the gene matches: 6. This CDR3 spans 14 amino acids. CDR3 sequence (DNA): TGTGCCAGCAGTCCGACTAGCGGGAAGGCCGAGCAGTACTTC. The encoded protein is CASSPTSGKAEQYF.

V usage is TRBV14 and J usage is TRBJ2-5; TRBD2 agrees at 7 bases. The CDR3 length is 13 residues. Germline trimming cut 5 bases from V and 5 bases from J; bases unmatched to any gene: 5. Germline loops: CDR1 SGHDN, CDR2 FVKESK. CDR3 sequence reads: CASSFGEGETQYF. DNA for the CDR3: TGTGCCAGCAGCTTCGGGGAGGGCGAGACCCAGTACTTC.

The chain's CDR3 is CASSFPGTSGGSYNEQFF. CDR3 in DNA: TGTGCCAGCAGCTTTCCCGGGACTAGCGGGGGATCCTACAATGAGCAGTTCTTC. The chain combines TRBV7-2 with TRBJ2-1; 14 bases agree with TRBD2. The germline V gene has CDR1 SGHTA and CDR2 FQGNSA. The CDR3 is 18 residues long. The V and J ends lost 3 bases and 1 base, in that order; junction bases with no gene match: 5.

This clonotype came up many times. The chain employs TRBV7-2 and TRBJ2-1; 8 bases are a match to TRBD1. V lost 4 bases, J lost 3 bases, and 8 bases stayed unmatched. This CDR3 has 16 residues. Germline lookup yields CDR1 SGHTA and CDR2 FQGNSA. The CDR3 loop reads CASSSPDRADYNEQFF. DNA for the CDR3: TGTGCCAGCAGCTCACCGGACAGGGCGGACTACAATGAGCAGTTCTTC.

J is TRBJ2-1 and V is TRBV13, with D perhaps TRBD1 or TRBD2 (7 bases each). With 6 bases removed from V and 4 bases from J, the gap between germline ends came to 16 bases. This CDR3 spans 15 amino acids. The germline V gene encodes CDR1 PRHDT and CDR2 FYEKMQ (reference sequence). Written as DNA, the CDR3 is TGTGCCAGCAGTGAGGGAGGGGGCGAGTACAATGAGCAGTTCTTC. Translation gives CASSEGGGEYNEQFF.

Ten or more counts support this clonotype. The chain joins TRBV30 to TRBJ1-4; TRBD1 agrees at 10 bases. Germline CDR1 is GTSNPN and CDR2 is SVGIG (reference sequence). J was trimmed by 7 bases and V by 2 bases; bases with no gene match: 7. This CDR3 has 15 residues. CDR3 DNA sequence: TGTGCCTGGAGTAATATGGGGGACAGGGGTGAAAAACTGTTTTTT. It yields the protein CAWSNMGDRGEKLFF.

The gene calls are TRBV19 and TRBJ1-5; the D gene is possibly TRBD1 (6 bases). Per the germline V gene, CDR1 is LNHDA and CDR2 is SQIVND (reference sequence). The CDR3 consists of 15 residues. Trimming removed 5 bases from V and 4 bases from J, with 15 bases in between. The CDR3 region is CASSGFGQPNQPQHF. The CDR3 DNA reads as TGTGCCAGTAGTGGTTTCGGACAGCCTAATCAGCCCCAGCATTTT. The full variable domain, rest sourced from reference TRBV19 and TRBJ1-5, is DGGITQSPKYLFRKEGQNVTLSCEQNLNHDAMYWYRQDPGQGLRLIYYSQIVNDFQKGDIAEGYSVSREKKESFPLTVTSAQKNPTAFYLCASSGFGQPNQPQHFGDGTRLSIL.

This clonotype was seen a few times. The V call is TRBV29-1, the J call TRBJ2-1; 7 bases map to TRBD1. CDR1 and CDR2 (germline): SQVTM, ANQGSEA. This CDR3 has 17 residues. V dropped 0 bases and J dropped 4; count of bases not matched to a gene: 12. The CDR3 region is CSVEDPRDSALYNEQFF. CDR3 coding DNA: TGCAGCGTTGAAGATCCCCGGGACAGCGCCCTTTACAATGAGCAGTTCTTC.